This TCR beta chain was profiled in a study of blood T cell repertoires in COVID-19. Across the study: Both acute and convalescent COVID-19 samples were obtained from the United States, Italy and Spain. Nucleic acid was either cDNA or gDNA, and it came from T cells, B-cell-depleted T cells, or PBMCs.

Sequencing was performed with immunoSEQ multiplex PCR; in TCRdb, only in-frame clones are kept and a portion is missing. The table lists a few hundred thousand clones, 92% of them singletons. V lost 4 bases, J lost 9 bases, and 4 bases stayed unmatched. Germline CDR1 reads SGHTA; CDR2 reads FQGTGA. The CDR3 spans 14 residues. The participants were between about 18 and 100 years old and came from 24 US areas. The source is a woman aged 25 to 45 who had recovered from COVID-19. Source material: PBMCs or T cells enriched from blood (not recorded which). The chain employs TRBV7-3 and TRBJ2-1; 12 bases map to TRBD1. The CDR3 reads CASSWGTGGGEQFF. The CDR3, as DNA: TGTGCCAGCAGCTGGGGGACAGGGGGCGGTGAGCAGTTCTTC.